Below, 22 T cell receptor beta chains from the same sample are listed, as sequenced in a study of blood T cell repertoires in COVID-19 (dated by TCRdb to 2020 to 2022). Libraries were constructed by the immunoSEQ multiplex PCR assay. Not all clones reach the TCRdb copy of this immuneACCESS table, which keeps in-frame sequences only. Checked studies attribute under half of the gap to unresolved V genes and leave the rest unexplained. The sample yields 25,000 or so clones; 88% were counted once. Roughly 20% of the sample is in the top ten clones. Sample: peripheral blood. The source is a man aged 65 to 79 in a cohort sampled during active COVID-19.

The chain uses TRBV18 and TRBJ1-1; D not resolved. This CDR3 spans 12 amino acids. Germline V gene data show CDR1 as KGHSH and CDR2 as LQKENI. The ends were cut back, 3 bases at V and 7 bases at J, with 9 bases in the middle. CDR3 protein: CASSPGRNEAFF. The CDR3 coding sequence is TGTGCCAGCTCACCGGGCAGAAATGAAGCTTTCTTT.

J is TRBJ2-7 and V is TRBV28, with 9 bases identical to TRBD1. With 8 bases clipped from V and 4 bases from J, the junction kept 12 bases outside the gene matches. The CDR3 runs to 15 residues. Germline V gives CDR1 MDHEN, CDR2 SYDVKM. CDR3 sequence reads: CASGPRDRVLYEQYF. CDR3 coding DNA: TGTGCCAGCGGCCCACGGGACAGGGTATTATACGAGCAGTACTTC.

This chain connects TRBV28 to TRBJ2-7; 10 bases line up with TRBD1. The CDR3 covers 13 residues. V trimming: 8 bases; J trimming: 4 bases; junction bases outside the gene matches: 5. CDR1 and CDR2 (germline): MDHEN, SYDVKM. CDR3 sequence: CASRRQGAYEQYF. The CDR3 DNA sequence: TGTGCCAGCCGGCGACAGGGGGCTTACGAGCAGTACTTC.

The chain uses TRBV21-1 and TRBJ1-2; TRBD1, the D gene given by the table, was not confirmed from the DNA. TRBV21-1 is a listed pseudogene. There are 17 residues in the CDR3. The CDR3 region has the DNA TGTGCCAGCCGCCAGCAAACGGGACAGGGTCTTTTTCGTGGCTACACCTTC. Residues: CASRQQTGQGLFRGYTF.

The chain joins TRBV10-3 to TRBJ1-3, with unresolved D. The CDR3 covers 13 residues. In germline, CDR1 is ENHRY, CDR2 SYGVKD. V lost 0 bases and J lost 6, with 6 bases in between. In DNA form, the CDR3 reads TGTGCCATCAGTGAGTCGCTATCAAACACCATATATTTT. Translation: CAISESLSNTIYF.

The rearrangement links TRBV28 to TRBJ1-2; D is uncertain. The CDR3 consists of 15 residues. Germline V gives CDR1 MDHEN, CDR2 SYDVKM. V was cut by 2 bases and J by 5 bases, with 15 bases left in between. The CDR3, as DNA: TGTGCCAGCAGTTTACCGTACTTGACTGAATATGGCTACACCTTC. It yields the protein CASSLPYLTEYGYTF.

This chain joins TRBV29-1 and TRBJ2-1, with D possibly being TRBD2 (5 bases). Germline CDR1 is SQVTM and CDR2 is ANQGSEA. This CDR3 contains 12 residues. The V and J ends lost 4 bases and 8 bases respectively, with 12 bases between them. The CDR3 is CSVVRVGDEQFF. CDR3 sequence (DNA): TGCAGCGTTGTGAGGGTTGGGGATGAGCAGTTCTTC.

The gene calls are TRBV7-9 and TRBJ1-2; 8 positions match TRBD1. The CDR3 runs 15 residues. With 5 bases clipped from V and 6 bases from J, the junction kept 11 bases outside the gene matches. Germline lookup yields CDR1 SEHNR and CDR2 FQNEAQ (reference sequence). CDR3 DNA sequence: TGTGCCAGCAGCACCCCCCGGACAGGGAAGGATGGCTACACCTTC. Translated: CASSTPRTGKDGYTF.

This chain joins TRBV7-2 and TRBJ2-2, with 12 bases fitting TRBD2. The trim removed 3 bases at V and 5 bases at J, leaving 10 bases unmatched. This CDR3 contains 18 residues. Germline loops: CDR1 SGHTA, CDR2 FQGNSA. The CDR3 here is CASSLYARLAGETGELFF. The CDR3 DNA sequence: TGTGCCAGCAGCTTGTACGCCAGACTAGCGGGAGAGACCGGGGAGCTGTTTTTT. The full variable domain, in which reference TRBV7-2 and TRBJ2-2 provide the parts outside the CDR3, is GAGVSQSPSNKVTEKGKDVELRCDPISGHTALYWYRQSLGQGLEFLIYFQGNSAPDKSGLPSDRFSAERTGGSVSTLTIQRTQQEDSAVYLCASSLYARLAGETGELFFGEGSRLTVL.

The chain employs TRBV12-3 or TRBV12-4 and TRBJ2-1; D might be TRBD2 (6 bases). The CDR3 is 13 amino acids. V dropped 7 bases and J dropped 4 bases, with 11 bases sitting between them. The CDR3 protein is CASIRDSYNEQFF. The DNA for the CDR3 is TGTGCCAGCATTCGGGACTCGTACAATGAGCAGTTCTTC.

The chain is built from TRBV5-4 and TRBJ1-3; D is possibly TRBD1 (6 bases). This CDR3 comprises 16 residues. The germline CDR1 and CDR2 sequences are SGHNT and YYREEE (reference sequence). Trimming cost V 4 bases and J 2 bases, with 16 bases left between them. This CDR3 reads CASSPIGQTAGNTIYF. CDR3 sequence (DNA): TGTGCCAGCAGCCCCATTGGACAGACCGCTGGAAACACCATATATTTT.

The chain has TRBV21-1 and TRBJ2-7; the DNA was not compared with TRBD2, the D call given in the table. TRBV21-1 counts as a pseudogene. The CDR3 runs to 14 residues. CDR3 sequence: CASSKSDSSYEQYF. For the CDR3, the DNA is TGTGCCAGCAGCAAATCTGATAGCTCCTACGAGCAGTACTTC.

The chain carries TRBV14 and TRBJ2-7; 7 bases fit TRBD2. This CDR3 has 16 residues. V dropped 1 base and J dropped 1; count of bases not matched to a gene: 7. Germline V CDR1 and CDR2: SGHDN, FVKESK. In DNA, the CDR3 is TGTGCCAGCAGCCAAGTGGCGGGAGCCGATTCCTACGAGCAGTACTTC. It translates to CASSQVAGADSYEQYF.

V usage is TRBV7-9 and J usage is TRBJ1-5, with unresolved D. V was clipped by 5 bases and J by 1 base, with 9 bases between them. Germline loops: CDR1 SEHNR, CDR2 FQNEAQ (reference sequence). This CDR3 is built from 14 residues. The CDR3 region has the DNA TGTGCCAGCAGCCGCGAGGGAAGCAATCAGCCCCAGCATTTT. This encodes CASSREGSNQPQHF.

This sequence joins TRBV29-1 and TRBJ2-7; the match to TRBD1 covers 8 bases. From germline, CDR1 is SQVTM and CDR2 ANQGSEA. CDR3 size: 13 residues. J lost 4 bases, V lost 5 bases, and 7 bases had no gene match. The CDR3: CSVKQGEIYEQYF. The CDR3 DNA sequence: TGCAGCGTTAAACAGGGGGAGATATACGAGCAGTACTTC.

The chain combines TRBV28 with TRBJ1-4; 9 nucleotides match TRBD1. Germline CDR1 MDHEN, CDR2 SYDVKM. The trim removed 7 bases at V and 1 base at J, leaving 4 bases unmatched. This CDR3 spans 15 amino acids. CDR3 sequence: CASNDRGGTNEKLFF. In DNA form, the CDR3 reads TGTGCCAGCAACGACAGGGGGGGAACTAATGAAAAACTGTTTTTT.

This clone was seen only a few times. V and J are TRBV29-1 and TRBJ1-5, with TRBD1 identical over 8 bases. The J segment lost 6 bases and the V segment lost 4 bases, leaving 11 bases of the junction unmatched. The CDR3 loop spans 15 amino acids. Germline loops: CDR1 SQVTM, CDR2 ANQGSEA. This chain's CDR3 is CSVATRTGPGQPQHF. The CDR3 DNA is TGCAGCGTTGCCACCCGGACAGGGCCCGGTCAGCCCCAGCATTTT.

The chain employs TRBV28 and TRBJ2-7; 10 bases are a match to TRBD2. After removal of 6 bases from V and 4 bases from J, the junction contained 12 bases not matched to a gene. The CDR3 has 16 amino acids. Germline loops: CDR1 MDHEN, CDR2 SYDVKM. CDR3 protein: CASSAPLAGVSYEQYF. For the CDR3, the DNA is TGTGCCAGCAGCGCCCCTCTAGCGGGAGTCTCTTACGAGCAGTACTTC.

The rearrangement uses TRBV4-3 and TRBJ1-6; maybe TRBD1 (5 bases). From germline, CDR1 is LGHNA and CDR2 YSLEER. CDR3 size: 17 residues. Trimming shortened V by 1 base and J by 6 bases, and 16 bases separated the two germline ends. The CDR3 DNA sequence: TGCGCCAGCAGCCAAGTCGGGAGGGGCAGGTCTAATTCACCCCTCCACTTT. Encoded protein: CASSQVGRGRSNSPLHF.

The V and J genes are TRBV6-5 and TRBJ2-1, with TRBD2 identical over 9 bases. CDR1 and CDR2 (germline): MNHEY, SVGAGI. This CDR3 region has 15 residues. V lost 6 bases and J lost 6; bases outside the gene matches: 9. The CDR3 bases are TGTGCCAGCAGGGAGCGGGGGGCGCGAATCAATGAGCAGTTCTTC. Residues: CASRERGARINEQFF.

The CDR3 DNA reads as TGTGCCAGCAGCCTGAGCACCGGGGAGCTGTTTTTT. Translating gives CASSLSTGELFF. The rearrangement links TRBV7-2 to TRBJ2-2; D is ambiguous. Germline assignment: CDR1 SGHTA and CDR2 FQGNSA. CDR3 length: 12 amino acids. V was shortened by 5 bases and J by 4 bases, with 5 bases between the two germline ends.

This chain uses TRBV9 with TRBJ2-4; 7 bases match TRBD1. CDR3 size: 15 residues. V was clipped by 3 bases and J by 3 bases; unmatched bases: 6. Germline CDR1 and CDR2: SGDLS and YYNGEE. The CDR3 sequence: CASSADRVDKNIQYF. DNA of the CDR3: TGTGCCAGCAGCGCAGACAGGGTAGACAAAAACATTCAGTACTTC.